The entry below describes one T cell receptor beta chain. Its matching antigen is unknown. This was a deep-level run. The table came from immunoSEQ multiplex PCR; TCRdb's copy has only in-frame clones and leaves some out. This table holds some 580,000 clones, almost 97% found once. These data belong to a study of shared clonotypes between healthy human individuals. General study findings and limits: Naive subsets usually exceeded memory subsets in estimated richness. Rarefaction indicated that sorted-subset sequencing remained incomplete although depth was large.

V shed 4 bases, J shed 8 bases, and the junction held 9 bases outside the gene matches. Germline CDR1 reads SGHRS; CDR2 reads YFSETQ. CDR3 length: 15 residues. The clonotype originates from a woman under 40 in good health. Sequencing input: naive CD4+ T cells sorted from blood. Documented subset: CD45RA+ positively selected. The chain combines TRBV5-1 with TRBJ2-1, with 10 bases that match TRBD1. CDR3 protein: CASSLRTGGLDEQFF. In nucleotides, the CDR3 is TGCGCCAGCAGCCTTCGGACAGGGGGTCTCGATGAGCAGTTCTTC.